The rows below give T cell receptor beta chains drawn from one sample of a study of cytomegalovirus exposure and HLA in healthy donors. Clones were sequenced by immunoSEQ multiplex PCR, and TCRdb holds only the in-frame ones, with some missing. The specimen's table records about 130,000 clones. The specimen was PBMCs. These receptors were taken from a man aged 35-49 years in good health and CMV-seronegative. CDR3s include the opening cysteine and the closing phenylalanine or tryptophan. The D gene is left open where the match is weak.

CDR3 DNA	CDR3 protein	J gene	D gene	V gene
TGCGCCAGCAGCTTAACAATCACAGATACGCAGTATTTT	CASSLTITDTQYF	TRBJ2-3	NA	TRBV5-1
TGTGCCAGCAGTTCCCTGTCAGGGCGTCAGGGCTACACCTTC	CASSSLSGRQGYTF	TRBJ1-2	NA	TRBV6-5
TGCGCCAGCAGCTGGGGACTAGAGTCCCACGAGCAGTACTTC	CASSWGLESHEQYF	TRBJ2-7	TRBD2	TRBV5-1
TGTGCCTGGAGCCCAAAGATTAGCGGGACTGGACAAGAGACCCAGTACTTC	CAWSPKISGTGQETQYF	TRBJ2-5	TRBD2	TRBV30
TGTGCCAGCAGCTCCTTCACAGACAGGGATGACTACGAGCAGTACTTC	CASSSFTDRDDYEQYF	TRBJ2-7	TRBD1	TRBV11-2
TGTGCCAGCAGCATTATACAGAACACTGAAGCTTTCTTT	CASSIIQNTEAFF	TRBJ1-1	NA	TRBV11-2
TGCAGTGCGAGGCGCACAGATACGCAGTATTTT	CSARRTDTQYF	TRBJ2-3	NA	TRBV20-1
TGTGCCAGCAGCCCGAGCGGGAGTCCTACCTACGAGCAGTACTTC	CASSPSGSPTYEQYF	TRBJ2-7	TRBD2	TRBV5-4
TGTGCCAGCAGCGCGGGACTAGCAGGAGAGACCCAGTACTTC	CASSAGLAGETQYF	TRBJ2-5	TRBD2	TRBV9
TGTGCCAGCAGCGCTGAGACGGGAAGGACTGAAGCTTTCTTT	CASSAETGRTEAFF	TRBJ1-1	NA	TRBV7-9
TGTGCCAGCAGCAGCCGGGACAGGGTACAAGAGACCCAGTACTTC	CASSSRDRVQETQYF	TRBJ2-5	TRBD1	TRBV7-2
TGCAGCGCCGTCCAGGGGACTAGCGGGGAAGAGACCCAGTACTTC	CSAVQGTSGEETQYF	TRBJ2-5	TRBD2	TRBV29-1
TGTGCCAGCAGTCCTTCGACGGGAAGAGAGACCCAGTACTTC	CASSPSTGRETQYF	TRBJ2-5	NA	TRBV25-1
TGCGCCAGCAGCCAAGATCTACTGCACTACGAGCAGTACTTC	CASSQDLLHYEQYF	TRBJ2-7	NA	TRBV4-1
TGTGCCAGCAGCTTGGGCAGTCTGGTCTCACCCCTCCACTTT	CASSLGSLVSPLHF	TRBJ1-6	NA	TRBV7-3
TGTGCCAGCAGCTTAAGCCGGTCCTCCTACGAGCAGTACTTC	CASSLSRSSYEQYF	TRBJ2-7	NA	TRBV7-9
TGTGCCACCCGGACTAGGAAAATAGACGAGCAGTTCTTC	CATRTRKIDEQFF	TRBJ2-1	TRBD2	TRBV15
TGTGCCAGCAGTTACAATCTAGCGGGATTGGCAAAGACCCAGTACTTC	CASSYNLAGLAKTQYF	TRBJ2-5	TRBD2	TRBV6-6
TGCGCCAGCAGACAGTCCCAGGCGGGGGGAAACATTCAGTACTTC	CASRQSQAGGNIQYF	TRBJ2-4	TRBD2	TRBV4-3
TGTGCCGTGGGGACAGGGACAGATACGCAGTATTTT	CAVGTGTDTQYF	TRBJ2-3	TRBD1	TRBV6-5
TGTGCCTGGAGTTTTCTAGCGGGACCCTACGAGCAGTACTTC	CAWSFLAGPYEQYF	TRBJ2-7	TRBD2	TRBV30
TGTGCCAGCAAAGACAGGGTGAACACTGAAGCTTTCTTT	CASKDRVNTEAFF	TRBJ1-1	TRBD1	TRBV25-1